What follows are 15 T cell receptor beta chains derived from one specimen sequenced in a study of blood T cells in healthy people across ages. The second PCR ran about 6 to 11 cycles with a sample-barcoded 5' primer and J-beta primers. TCRdb independently ran MiXCR on the 5' RACE reads; one entry per CDR3 protein. The sample contains about 760,000 distinct CDR3 sequences, roughly 25% of which appear only once. These data were likewise used in another study, on T cells of mothers and their children.

Sequencing used blood. The receptors here all came from a boy between 5 and 17 years old in good health.

The V gene is TRBV5-1, the J gene TRBJ2-3; D not resolved. V gave up 0 bases and J gave up 2 bases, with 16 bases separating them. The CDR3 is made up of 17 amino acids. The V gene's germline CDR1 is SGHRS and CDR2 YFSETQ. DNA for the CDR3: TGCGCCAGCAGCTTGGTGCTCGCCCACCAGCTCACAGATACGCAGTATTTT. It yields the protein CASSLVLAHQLTDTQYF.

This rearrangement joins TRBV6-2 or TRBV6-3 to TRBJ1-1; D gene ambiguous. CDR3 length equals 14 residues. V lost 2 bases and J lost 1, with 8 bases in between. CDR1 MNHEY and CDR2 SVGEGT come from the germline V gene. Written as DNA, the CDR3 is TGTGCCAGCAGTTACGCGGCATCGAACACTGAAGCTTTCTTT. Protein sequence: CASSYAASNTEAFF.

This chain links TRBV25-1 with TRBJ2-1; TRBD2 matches 7 bases. The better agreement between TRBJ2-7 and the DNA end casts doubt on the J call. Per germline, CDR1 MGHDK and CDR2 SYGVNS. The CDR3 sequence is 17 residues long. The CDR3 sequence is CAPTGLTGTRGVSEQYF. The CDR3 DNA reads TGTGCCCCCACCGGACTAACGGGGACTCGGGGGGTCTCCGAGCAGTACTTC.

This clonotype appeared a few times. The V gene is TRBV5-1, the J gene TRBJ2-2; no clear D. The germline V gene has CDR1 SGHRS and CDR2 YFSETQ. There are 13 residues in the CDR3. The germline V and J ends were trimmed by 1 base and 4 bases, with 5 bases remaining between them. The DNA for the CDR3 is TGCGCCAGCAGCTTGATTCCCACCGGGGAGCTGTTTTTT. This translates into CASSLIPTGELFF.

The V call is TRBV12-3 or TRBV12-4, the J call TRBJ2-5; 12 nucleotides line up with TRBD2. CDR3 length: 16 residues. Losses at the gene ends were 5 bases for V and 0 bases for J; bases not matched to a gene: 4. The CDR3 region is CASSTGLAGHQETQYF. The DNA for the CDR3 is TGTGCCAGCAGTACAGGACTAGCGGGACACCAAGAGACCCAGTACTTC.

The chain is built from TRBV29-1 and TRBJ2-7; possible D gene TRBD1, 6 bases. Germline V CDR1 and CDR2: SQVTM, ANQGSEA. The CDR3 is 15 amino acids. V lost 8 bases, J lost 0 bases, and 20 bases lay in between. The chain's CDR3 is CSPCIGDKSSYEQYF. The CDR3 nucleotides read TGCAGCCCCTGCATCGGGGACAAGAGCTCCTACGAGCAGTACTTC.

The chain uses TRBV11-2 and TRBJ2-5; D remains ambiguous. The CDR3 has 12 amino acids. V was trimmed by 5 bases and J by 3 bases, leaving 7 bases between them. Germline CDR1 reads SGHAT; CDR2 reads FQNNGV. The CDR3 DNA reads as TGTGCCAGCAGCCAATCCAAAGAGACCCAGTACTTC. Translated: CASSQSKETQYF.

The V call is TRBV29-1, the J call TRBJ2-1; TRBD2 matches at 12 bases. Germline CDR1 reads SQVTM; CDR2 reads ANQGSEA. This CDR3 has 14 amino acids. V shed 4 bases and J 7 bases; nucleotides not matched to a gene: 5. CDR3 in DNA: TGCAGCGTTGGACGACTAGCGGGAGTAAATGAGCAGTTCTTC. Translation gives CSVGRLAGVNEQFF.

The chain employs TRBV5-5 and TRBJ2-7; no reliable D call. There are 15 residues in the CDR3. Trimming removed 1 base from V and 3 bases from J, with 14 bases in between. Per germline, CDR1 SGHKS and CDR2 YYEKEE (reference sequence). CDR3: CASSLSNKVNYEQYF. The CDR3 DNA is TGTGCCAGCAGCTTGAGTAACAAGGTGAACTACGAGCAGTACTTC.

This clonotype was counted between two and nine times. The V gene is TRBV15, the J gene TRBJ2-5, with 11 bases fitting TRBD2. CDR1 is LNHNV and CDR2 is YYDKDF in the germline V gene (reference sequence). V was pared by 0 bases and J by 1 base, with 1 base of the junction left unmatched. This CDR3 has 16 amino acids. The CDR3 protein is CATSREGTSGQETQYF. The CDR3 DNA reads TGTGCCACCAGCAGAGAGGGGACTAGCGGCCAAGAGACCCAGTACTTC.

This clonotype was counted only a few times. The CDR3 spells CASSQVSGPYNEQFF. The CDR3 DNA reads as TGTGCCAGCAGCCAAGTTAGCGGCCCTTACAATGAGCAGTTCTTC. The chain links TRBV3-1 to TRBJ2-1, with D maybe TRBD2 (6 bases). The V end lost 1 base, the J end lost 4 bases, and 11 bases lay between the germline ends. Germline V CDR1 and CDR2: LGHDT, YNNKEL (reference sequence). This CDR3 is 15 amino acids long.

The chain couples TRBV5-5 to TRBJ1-4, with a possible D match to TRBD1 (6 bases). The V end was cut by 4 bases, the J end by 7 bases, with 17 bases between. Per the germline V gene, CDR1 is SGHKS and CDR2 is YYEKEE (reference sequence). CDR3 size: 15 residues. CDR3 nucleotides: TGTGCCAGCAGCCCCGAGTGGGGGCTCAGTGAAAAACTGTTTTTT. It is translated as CASSPEWGLSEKLFF.

This rearrangement joins TRBV20-1 to TRBJ1-5; no reliable D call. The CDR3 totals 15 residues. V gave up 5 bases and J gave up 4 bases, with 18 bases separating them. Germline CDR1 reads DFQATT; CDR2 reads SNEGSKA (reference sequence). CDR3 protein: CSAGKNGRRNQPQHF. CDR3 coding DNA: TGCAGTGCTGGCAAAAACGGTCGACGGAATCAGCCCCAGCATTTT.

The chain links TRBV9 to TRBJ2-6; D ambiguous. The germline gives CDR1 SGDLS, CDR2 YYNGEE. The CDR3 sequence is 14 residues long. Between the trimmed V and J ends, which lost 0 bases and 0 bases, there was a span of 1 base. In nucleotides, the CDR3 is TGTGCCAGCAGCGTAGCCTCTGGGGCCAACGTCCTGACTTTC. Encoded protein: CASSVASGANVLTF.

The chain couples TRBV12-3 or TRBV12-4 to TRBJ2-5, with a tentative D call TRBD1 (7 bases). V lost 5 bases to trimming and J lost 7 bases, with 14 bases between them. The CDR3 runs 13 residues. In DNA form, the CDR3 reads TGTGCCAGCAGTCACGGAGGGGGCTTGACCCAGTACTTC. It codes for CASSHGGGLTQYF.